The TCR beta chain described here comes from a study of cytotoxic CD8 clonotypes in ibrutinib-treated CLL. Whole-study context: After median about 69 months, around 15 stayed in remission, around twelve progressed; responses approximately 24 partial, 2 complete. The samples contained 255,043 productive templates on average. They also contained an average of approximately 94,000 productive rearrangements.

Germline V lookup: CDR1 LGHNA, CDR2 YNFKEQ. Trimming stripped 4 bases from V and 9 bases from J, with 13 bases between. The CDR3 sequence is 13 residues long. Repertoires were generated with immunoSEQ multiplex PCR, while TCRdb's copy carries only in-frame clones and drops some. The repertoire includes about 270,000 clones, about 72% of them detected once, and approximately 5.1% sits in the top ten. General observations from the study: At the start, clonality exceeded age-matched healthy donors and followed circulating CD8+ T-cell counts.

A remark on this clone: Its antigen remains unidentified.

This TCR was sampled from a human donor with chronic lymphocytic leukemia. The input for sequencing was PBMCs, taken at disease progression, from a patient treated with ibrutinib. The chain couples TRBV4-2 to TRBJ2-1; D remains unclear. This CDR3 reads CASSPIQKGEQFF. In DNA, the CDR3 is TGTGCCAGCAGCCCAATTCAGAAGGGTGAGCAGTTCTTC.